The TCR beta chain described here comes from a study of early T cells in non-severe SARS-CoV-2 infection. In the study overall: Chains stayed unpaired after sequencing of bulk RNA from unsorted whole blood.

This clonotype was seen a few times. Its antigen is still unknown. This CDR3 has 15 amino acids. The germline V and J ends were trimmed by 7 bases and 0 bases, with 13 bases remaining between them. The V gene's germline CDR1 is MNHNS and CDR2 SASEGT. General study findings and limits: Anti-spike CD8 responses were favored in VDJdb matching, and private and CD4 specificities were missed.

The TCR library protocol was used to attach unique molecular identifiers. These identifiers were attached to individual cDNA molecules. TCRdb re-called the 5' RACE reads through MiXCR, storing one row per CDR3 protein. This sample yields over 50,000 distinct CDR3 sequences, of which 7% to 10% are seen a single time; approximately 4.6% belongs to the top ten. The sequenced sample was whole blood. The origin of this receptor is an adult who was a healthcare worker with PCR-confirmed SARS-CoV-2 infection or an uninfected control (not recorded which). The V and J genes are TRBV6-1 and TRBJ1-3; D remains ambiguous. The DNA of the CDR3 is TGTGCCAGCAAAGTCGTCCACCCCTCTGGAAACACCATATATTTT. Translation gives CASKVVHPSGNTIYF.